A selection of T cell receptor beta chains follows, all from one sample in a study of shared clonotypes between healthy human individuals. Sequencing was performed with immunoSEQ multiplex PCR; in TCRdb, only in-frame clones are kept and a portion is missing. The table shows approximately 500,000 clones, with 95% to 97% occurring only once. The sequenced sample consisted of naive CD4+ T cells sorted from blood. These TCRs come from a woman aged 30 to 39 in good health. Each CDR3 is given with its conserved first and last residue. The D gene is left open where the match is weak. Rows give clone size only sometimes, using once, few, many, or a class for an expanded clone.

v_call	clone_size	cdr3_length	d_call	j_call	cdr3_nt	cdr3_aa
TRBV5-1	.	14	TRBD1	TRBJ2-3	TGCGCCAGCAGCTTGGACAGGGGGACAGATACGCAGTATTTT	CASSLDRGTDTQYF
TRBV9	.	16	.	TRBJ1-1	TGTGCCAGCAGCTCCCGGGGGCGCAAACCGAACACTGAAGCTTTCTTT	CASSSRGRKPNTEAFF
TRBV10-1	.	14	.	TRBJ2-7	TGCGCCAGCAGTGCCAGCAGGAGCTCCTACGAGCAGTACTTC	CASSASRSSYEQYF
TRBV10-1	.	13	.	TRBJ1-1	TGCGCCAGCAGCCCAGGACAGAACACTGAAGCTTTCTTT	CASSPGQNTEAFF
TRBV5-1	.	14	.	TRBJ2-7	TGCGCCAGCAGCTTACGGGGCTCCGTCTACGAGCAGTACTTC	CASSLRGSVYEQYF
TRBV2	.	13	.	TRBJ1-2	TGTGCCAGCAGTGGGACAGAGCTCTATGGCTACACCTTC	CASSGTELYGYTF
TRBV19	.	15	.	TRBJ1-4	TGTGCCAGTAGTGCGCGGGACTCCGGAGGTGAAAAACTGTTTTTT	CASSARDSGGEKLFF
TRBV5-1	.	14	.	TRBJ2-5	TGCGCCAGCAGCTTACTGGGGGCAGGGGAGACCCAGTACTTC	CASSLLGAGETQYF
TRBV7-7	.	19	TRBD2	TRBJ2-3	TGTGCCAGCAGCCCACGGACTAGCGGGAGGGCGATTAGCACAGATACGCAGTATTTT	CASSPRTSGRAISTDTQYF
TRBV7-3	.	13	.	TRBJ2-5	TGTGCCAGCAGCATAGCGGCACAAGAGACCCAGTACTTC	CASSIAAQETQYF
TRBV6-6	.	13	TRBD1	TRBJ1-5	TGTGCCAGCAGGAGGGGGCGCAGACAGCCCCAGCATTTT	CASRRGRRQPQHF
TRBV5-4	.	16	.	TRBJ2-6	TGTGCCAGCAGCGCCGGACGGATCTCTGGGGCCAACGTCCTGACTTTC	CASSAGRISGANVLTF
TRBV2	.	15	TRBD1	TRBJ2-7	TGTGCCAGCAGACGCGCCGGGACAGGGGTCAACGAGCAGTACTTC	CASRRAGTGVNEQYF
TRBV28	.	16	.	TRBJ1-4	TGTGCCAGCAGGGGCAGATCCTTTGCAACTAATGAAAAACTGTTTTTT	CASRGRSFATNEKLFF
TRBV7-6	.	15	.	TRBJ2-7	TGTGCCAGCAGCCGCCACGGACAACAGAACTACGAGCAGTACTTC	CASSRHGQQNYEQYF
TRBV2	.	13	.	TRBJ1-1	TGTGCCAGCAGTGGTACAGGGACCACTGAAGCTTTCTTT	CASSGTGTTEAFF
TRBV5-4	.	16	TRBD1	TRBJ1-2	TGTGCCAGCATCCGCTCGGGGACAGGGACCTCCTATGGCTACACCTTC	CASIRSGTGTSYGYTF
TRBV5-1	.	19	TRBD2	TRBJ2-5	TGCGCCAGCAGCTCCCTTCAACTAGCGGGAGTTGGTGCGGGGGAGACCCAGTACTTC	CASSSLQLAGVGAGETQYF
TRBV9	.	15	.	TRBJ1-1	TGTGCCAGCAGCGTAGCGGGAGATACGAACACTGAAGCTTTCTTT	CASSVAGDTNTEAFF
TRBV6-5	.	14	.	TRBJ1-5	TGTGCCAGCAGTTTGACATTGGGCAATCAGCCCCAGCATTTT	CASSLTLGNQPQHF
TRBV6-5	.	14	.	TRBJ2-2	TGTGCCAGCAGTCGTGTGACGAGCACCGGGGAGCTGTTTTTT	CASSRVTSTGELFF
TRBV28	once	15	TRBD2	TRBJ2-1	TGTGCCACTAAGTTGCGGGAGTATATGTACAATGAGCAGTTCTTC	CATKLREYMYNEQFF
TRBV28	.	13	.	TRBJ1-2	TGTGCCAGCAGTTTATTTTTGGGGAATGGCTACACCTTC	CASSLFLGNGYTF
TRBV5-1	.	13	.	TRBJ2-7	TGCGCCAGCAGCTTGGTTGGGGGTTACGAGCAGTACTTC	CASSLVGGYEQYF
TRBV28	.	14	.	TRBJ2-3	TGTGCCAGCAGTTCTCCTGGACTCGCAGATACGCAGTATTTT	CASSSPGLADTQYF
TRBV11-3	once	12	.	TRBJ2-3	TGTGCCAGGACGGTGAGCACAGATACGCAGTATTTT	CARTVSTDTQYF
TRBV28	.	12	.	TRBJ2-2	TGTGCCAGCAGTTTCCGCACCGGGGAGCTGTTTTTT	CASSFRTGELFF
TRBV10-3	.	16	TRBD1	TRBJ1-6	TGTGCCATACGGGACAGCGCGCTGACGGATAATTCACCCCTCCACTTT	CAIRDSALTDNSPLHF
TRBV20-1	.	8	.	TRBJ1-4	TGCAGTGCTGAAAAACTGTTTTTT	CSAEKLFF
TRBV28	.	17	TRBD2	TRBJ2-2	TGTGCCAGCAGTTTACGCCAATGGACTAGCGGCACCGGGGAGCTGTTTTTT	CASSLRQWTSGTGELFF
TRBV25-1	.	16	TRBD1	TRBJ1-6	TGTGCCAGCAGTGAACCTGGGACAGCCTATAATTCACCCCTCCACTTT	CASSEPGTAYNSPLHF
TRBV4-2	.	15	TRBD2	TRBJ2-1	TGTGCCAGCAGCCCGGCGACTAGCGGGAACAATGAGCAGTTCTTC	CASSPATSGNNEQFF
TRBV10-3	.	18	TRBD2	TRBJ2-7	TGTGCCATCAGTGCCGGGACTAGCGGGAGGTCGAGAGCCTACGAGCAGTACTTC	CAISAGTSGRSRAYEQYF